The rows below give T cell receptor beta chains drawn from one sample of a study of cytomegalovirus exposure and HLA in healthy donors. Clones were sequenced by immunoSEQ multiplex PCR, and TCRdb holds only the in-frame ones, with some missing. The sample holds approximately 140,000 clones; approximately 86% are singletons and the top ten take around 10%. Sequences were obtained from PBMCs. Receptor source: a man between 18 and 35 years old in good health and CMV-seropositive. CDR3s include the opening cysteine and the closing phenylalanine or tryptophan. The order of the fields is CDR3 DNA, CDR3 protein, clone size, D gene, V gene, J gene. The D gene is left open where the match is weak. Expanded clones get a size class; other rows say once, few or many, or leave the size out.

cdr3_nt: TGTGCCAGCAGCTTCTGGCGGGGACTACACCAAGAGACCCAGTACTTC
cdr3_aa: CASSFWRGLHQETQYF
clone_size: NA
d_call: TRBD2
v_call: TRBV5-4
j_call: TRBJ2-5

cdr3_nt: TGCGCCAGCAGCCCAGGTATGGAACGGAGCAATCAGCCCCAGCATTTT
cdr3_aa: CASSPGMERSNQPQHF
clone_size: NA
d_call: NA
v_call: TRBV4-1
j_call: TRBJ1-5

cdr3_nt: TGTGCCAGCAGTGAAGCGCGTGGGGGGACTTCCTACGAGCAGTACTTC
cdr3_aa: CASSEARGGTSYEQYF
clone_size: NA
d_call: NA
v_call: TRBV6-1
j_call: TRBJ2-7

cdr3_nt: TGCAGCGTCCGGGACAGGGTCTCCTACGAGCAGTACTTC
cdr3_aa: CSVRDRVSYEQYF
clone_size: NA
d_call: TRBD1
v_call: TRBV29-1
j_call: TRBJ2-7

cdr3_nt: TGTGCCAGCAGTAGGACTAGCGGGAGGGCCGGTAGGGAGCAGTACTTC
cdr3_aa: CASSRTSGRAGREQYF
clone_size: NA
d_call: TRBD2
v_call: TRBV2
j_call: TRBJ2-7

cdr3_nt: TGTGCCAGCAGCTTGTACAGGGGCCCCTCAGGCGGGGAGCTGTTTTTT
cdr3_aa: CASSLYRGPSGGELFF
clone_size: NA
d_call: TRBD1
v_call: TRBV5-6
j_call: TRBJ2-2

cdr3_nt: TGCGCCAGCAGCCAAACTAGCGGGAGAGGGGAGACCCAGTACTTC
cdr3_aa: CASSQTSGRGETQYF
clone_size: NA
d_call: TRBD2
v_call: TRBV5-1
j_call: TRBJ2-5

cdr3_nt: TGTGCCAGCAGTGAATGGACAGAGCAGTTCTTC
cdr3_aa: CASSEWTEQFF
clone_size: once
d_call: NA
v_call: TRBV2
j_call: TRBJ2-1

cdr3_nt: TGTGCCAGTACAAGAGGGGGAGATCCTGGAAACACCATATATTTT
cdr3_aa: CASTRGGDPGNTIYF
clone_size: NA
d_call: NA
v_call: TRBV19
j_call: TRBJ1-3

cdr3_nt: TGTGCCAGCAGTCTCCTTCCGGGACAGTCTAACTATGGCTACACCTTC
cdr3_aa: CASSLLPGQSNYGYTF
clone_size: NA
d_call: TRBD1
v_call: TRBV27
j_call: TRBJ1-2

cdr3_nt: TGTGCCAGCAGCAAAGAGACCCAGGATTATGGCTACACCTTC
cdr3_aa: CASSKETQDYGYTF
clone_size: NA
d_call: NA
v_call: TRBV21-1
j_call: TRBJ1-2

cdr3_nt: TGTGCCAGCAGTAGGGGGCAAAGCTCCTACGAGCAGTACTTC
cdr3_aa: CASSRGQSSYEQYF
clone_size: few
d_call: TRBD1
v_call: TRBV6-5
j_call: TRBJ2-7

cdr3_nt: TGTGCCAGCAGCCAAACAGGGGAGGCAAGTTCACCCCTCCACTTT
cdr3_aa: CASSQTGEASSPLHF
clone_size: medium-sized
d_call: TRBD1
v_call: TRBV4-2
j_call: TRBJ1-6

cdr3_nt: TGTGCCAGCAGTAGCTACAGGGAGTCCTACAATGAGCAGTTCTTC
cdr3_aa: CASSSYRESYNEQFF
clone_size: NA
d_call: NA
v_call: TRBV27
j_call: TRBJ2-1